This paragraph covers one TCR beta chain sequence. The table came from immunoSEQ multiplex PCR; TCRdb's copy has only in-frame clones and leaves some out. The sample carries 70,000 to 95,000 clones, under 95% recorded once. CDR1 and CDR2 (germline): SGHTA, FQGNSA. This CDR3 region has 14 residues. J lost 6 bases, V lost 4 bases, and 5 bases had no gene match. The data were taken from a study of T cells in tuberculosis. Study-level background: The T cells targeted glucose monomycolate, a mycobacterial lipid, via CD1B. Regarding the study as a whole: The stringent gate may have excluded weak CD1B-GMM tetramer binders.

Sorting used thawed, overnight-rested PBMC stained with anti-CD3, a viability dye and GMM-loaded CD1B tetramer. The CD1B tetramers carried C32 glucose monomycolate purified from Rhodococcus equi. Before cryopreservation, the sorted PBMC lost their CD14-expressing monocytes. About 100,000 tetramer-negative cells were sorted from each donor. The rearrangement links TRBV7-2 to TRBJ2-2; 7 bases line up with TRBD2. Source material: CD1b-GMM tetramer-negative cells sorted from PBMCs. The receptor comes from an adult woman with latent tuberculosis. The CDR3 DNA is TGTGCCAGCAGCTCCTTTCGGGGGGCCGGGGAGCTGTTTTTT. Protein product: CASSSFRGAGELFF.